This is a list of T cell receptor beta chains from one sample in a study of T cell repertoires in cytomegalovirus infection. These receptors lack a known antigen. In TCRdb, the reads were re-called with MiXCR into one record per CDR3 protein. Among roughly 920,000 distinct CDR3 sequences listed, less than 35% were seen once. This specimen consisted of cultured CD8+ T cells from PBMCs, obtained from culture after CMV antigen stimulation. The receptor source for this set is a human donor in good health (CMV status not recorded). Some clones in this sample may be carry-over from other donors' samples. Each CDR3 is given with its conserved first and last residue. D genes are given only for firm matches. Clone size is not always given. Where it is, it says once, few, many or a class for expanded clones.

v_call	clone_size	d_call	j_call	cdr3_nt	cdr3_aa
TRBV12-3/TRBV12-4	few	-	TRBJ2-3	TGTGCCAGCAGTCCCGGGACGGGCAAACACACAGATACGCAGTATTTT	CASSPGTGKHTDTQYF
TRBV5-4	many	TRBD1	TRBJ2-2	TGTGCCAGCAGCTTAAAGGACAGGGGTATCACCGGGGAGCTGTTTTTT	CASSLKDRGITGELFF
TRBV12-3/TRBV12-4	few	-	TRBJ2-5	TGTGCCAGCAGCCACAACCAAGAGACCCAGTACTTC	CASSHNQETQYF
TRBV19	-	-	TRBJ1-5	TGTGCCACCACGGGACGGCCTCAGGAGCCCCAGCATTTT	CATTGRPQEPQHF
TRBV7-9	few	-	TRBJ1-1	TGTGCCAGCAGCCCATCCCCAGGGTTGAACACTGAAGCTTTCTTT	CASSPSPGLNTEAFF
TRBV4-3	-	TRBD1	TRBJ2-7	TGCGCCAGCAGCCAGCATCCTGGGACAGCCTACGAGCAGTACTTC	CASSQHPGTAYEQYF
TRBV7-8	-	-	TRBJ1-2	TGTGCCAGCAGCTTAGAGGGCGGGGCCTATGGCTACACCTTC	CASSLEGGAYGYTF
TRBV7-2	many	-	TRBJ1-2	TGTGCCAGCACCCAGAGTTATGGGGCTGGCTACACCTTC	CASTQSYGAGYTF
TRBV6-6	few	TRBD1	TRBJ2-7	TGTGCCAGCAGTAGACAGGGGGCCGGTTACGAGCAGTACTTC	CASSRQGAGYEQYF
TRBV4-1	few	TRBD1	TRBJ2-4	TGCGCCAGCAGCCAAGGGACAGGCCCTACAGTACAGTACTTC	CASSQGTGPTVQYF
TRBV27	few	-	TRBJ1-4	TGTGCCAGCGGAAGTGGGGCAACTAATGAAAAACTGTTTTTT	CASGSGATNEKLFF
TRBV19	few	-	TRBJ2-2	TGTGCCAGTAGTACCTCCAGGACCGGGGAGCTGTTTTTT	CASSTSRTGELFF
TRBV12-3/TRBV12-4	many	-	TRBJ2-1	TGTGCCAGCAGTTTGTCCGTGAATGAGCAGTTCTTC	CASSLSVNEQFF
TRBV4-1	-	-	TRBJ2-3	TGCGCCAGCACCTCTCAGGGGGGCGAAGATACGCAGTATTTT	CASTSQGGEDTQYF
TRBV2	few	TRBD1	TRBJ1-4	TGTGCCAGCAGCTCCGGGACAGCCGCGACTCCAGAAAAACTGTTTTTT	CASSSGTAATPEKLFF
TRBV6-6	-	-	TRBJ2-1	TGTGCCAGCAGCCTACTAGCAGACGTCAATGAGCAGTTCTTC	CASSLLADVNEQFF
TRBV10-3	many	-	TRBJ1-2	TGTGCCATCACTGGAGACCTTAACTATGGCTACACCTTC	CAITGDLNYGYTF
TRBV6-2/TRBV6-3	many	TRBD2	TRBJ2-5	TGTGCCAGCAGTTCCATAGCGGGGGGCCCAGGGACCCAGTACTTC	CASSSIAGGPGTQYF
TRBV12-5	many	-	TRBJ2-6	TGTGCTAGTGGCTGGGACTTGGCTGGGGCCAACGTCCTGACTTTC	CASGWDLAGANVLTF
TRBV6-5	-	-	TRBJ2-1	TGTGCCAGCAGCTACTACCAAAGGACCAATGAGCAGTTCTTC	CASSYYQRTNEQFF
TRBV9	-	-	TRBJ2-1	TGTGCCAGCACCGGCGTAGGGGGGGGTGTCGGTGAGCAGTTCTTC	CASTGVGGGVGEQFF
TRBV5-4	-	-	TRBJ2-2	TGTGCCAGCAGCCTGACAGATGCGAACACCGGGGAGCTGTTTTTT	CASSLTDANTGELFF
TRBV7-6	few	-	TRBJ2-3	TGTGCCAGCAGCTGGTCGTGGGCCCGCACAGATACGCAGTATTTT	CASSWSWARTDTQYF
TRBV9	-	-	TRBJ1-2	TGTGCCAGCAGCGTAGCTACGGGGGTGCGAACGGGTTATGGCTACACCTTC	CASSVATGVRTGYGYTF
TRBV6-1	-	-	TRBJ2-2	TGTGCCAGCAGCCACCCTCCGGGACTGGGGAACACCGGGGAGCTGTTTTTT	CASSHPPGLGNTGELFF
TRBV27	-	TRBD2	TRBJ2-7	TGTGCCAGCAGCGTTCGGGGGGTTATCTACGAGCAGTACTTC	CASSVRGVIYEQYF
TRBV7-2	many	TRBD1	TRBJ1-6	TGTGCCAGCAGCTTAGAAGGGGGCCTCCTGTATTCACCCCTCCACTTT	CASSLEGGLLYSPLHF
TRBV2	few	TRBD1	TRBJ2-5	TGTGCCAGCAAGGACAGGGGGCATGAGACCCAGTACTTC	CASKDRGHETQYF
TRBV6-1	-	TRBD1	TRBJ1-5	TGTGCCAGCAGTGCCCCGGGACAGGGTTTTAACCTCGCCAATCAGCCCCAGCATTTT	CASSAPGQGFNLANQPQHF
TRBV7-6	-	-	TRBJ2-5	TGTGCTAGCAGCTTAAGTCGGGACAAGTACCAAGAGACCCAGTACTTC	CASSLSRDKYQETQYF
TRBV6-2/TRBV6-3	-	-	TRBJ1-1	TGTGCCAGCAGTTACTCGGACAGTGTATCTGAAGCTTTCTTT	CASSYSDSVSEAFF
TRBV6-6	-	TRBD1	TRBJ1-2	TGTGCCACCCCAGGGGGACAGCTTAACTATGGCTACACCTTC	CATPGGQLNYGYTF
TRBV20-1	few	TRBD2	TRBJ2-1	TGCAGTGCTGGGATCGTGACTAGCGGGGATCTTCTTGGGAATGAGCAGTTCTTC	CSAGIVTSGDLLGNEQFF
TRBV28	-	-	TRBJ2-3	TGTGCCAGCAGAGCCAGGGGTTCCCGGGGCGATACGCAGTATTTT	CASRARGSRGDTQYF
TRBV15	-	TRBD1	TRBJ2-1	TGTGCCACCAGCAGAGGACAGGGCTACTACAATGAGCAGTTCTTC	CATSRGQGYYNEQFF
TRBV28	-	TRBD1	TRBJ1-5	TGTGCCACGACCCTGCAGGGGGCGAGCAATCAGCCCCAGCATTTT	CATTLQGASNQPQHF
TRBV12-3/TRBV12-4	few	TRBD2	TRBJ2-1	TGTGCCAGCAGTTTTTTTAGCGGGGGGGCCGGTGAGCAGTTCTTC	CASSFFSGGAGEQFF
TRBV6-2/TRBV6-3	-	-	TRBJ1-2	TGTGCCAGCAGTTCCGAACCCAGGGTGTTAGCTTATGGCTACACCTTC	CASSSEPRVLAYGYTF
TRBV7-6	few	TRBD2	TRBJ2-1	TGTGCCAGCAGCGCCCCTAGCGGGGGGGGGTACAATGAGCAGTTCTTC	CASSAPSGGGYNEQFF
TRBV24-1	few	-	TRBJ1-1	TGTGCCACCAGTGAAATGGGCACTGAAGCTTTCTTT	CATSEMGTEAFF
TRBV14	-	-	TRBJ2-5	TGTGCCAGCAGCCAAGCACAGCCTCAAGAGACCCAGTACTTC	CASSQAQPQETQYF
TRBV7-9	few	TRBD2	TRBJ2-1	TGTGCCAGCAGCTTAGCTGGCGGGGGGGCTTATGAGCAGTTCTTC	CASSLAGGGAYEQFF
TRBV7-8	few	-	TRBJ1-5	TGTGCCAGCAGCTTAGGAGAGGGACTGGCCCTTTATAGCAATCAGCCCCAGCATTTT	CASSLGEGLALYSNQPQHF
TRBV7-2	many	-	TRBJ1-1	TGTGCCAGCAGCTTAGGACACAGGTTGAACACTGAAGCTTTCTTT	CASSLGHRLNTEAFF
TRBV6-5	-	TRBD2	TRBJ2-1	TGTGCCAGCAGTTATTGGGGACTAGCGGGCCAGAGCTCCTACAATGAGCAGTTCTTC	CASSYWGLAGQSSYNEQFF
TRBV11-1	many	-	TRBJ1-1	TGTGCCAGCAGCTTAGGGGGTGTGAATGTTGAAGCTTTCTTT	CASSLGGVNVEAFF
TRBV29-1	-	-	TRBJ2-3	TGCAGCGTTAGTACGGATAGCACAGATACGCAGTATTTT	CSVSTDSTDTQYF
TRBV2	-	-	TRBJ2-2	TGTGCCAGCCTCGGGACTCCGGAGCTGTTTTTT	CASLGTPELFF
TRBV11-2	-	TRBD2	TRBJ2-1	TGTGCCAGCAGTAAACTAGCGGTCAATGAGCAGTTCTTC	CASSKLAVNEQFF
TRBV27	-	TRBD1	TRBJ2-1	TGTGCCAGCAGTTTATCGACAGGGGTAAAACTCAATGAGCAGTTCTTC	CASSLSTGVKLNEQFF
TRBV5-3	-	-	TRBJ2-3	TGTGCCAGCAGCTTCTGGGACCCTACGCAGTATTTT	CASSFWDPTQYF
TRBV7-9	-	-	TRBJ1-1	TGTGCCAGCGGGGGGGGGCCCACTGAAGCTTTCTTT	CASGGGPTEAFF
TRBV6-5	-	TRBD1	TRBJ2-5	TGTGCCAGCAGAGCTGAACAGGGGGGCGGCGAGACCCAGTACTTC	CASRAEQGGGETQYF
TRBV2	-	-	TRBJ2-3	TGTGCCAGCAGTACCCCGGTGAGGGATTTCGCAGATACGCAGTATTTT	CASSTPVRDFADTQYF
TRBV6-1	many	TRBD2	TRBJ2-3	TGTGCCAGCAGTGGACTAGCGGGGGGCACAGATACGCAGTATTTT	CASSGLAGGTDTQYF
TRBV7-6	-	-	TRBJ2-7	TGTGCCAGCGCTGAGGGGGGCTACGAGCAGTACTTC	CASAEGGYEQYF
TRBV7-6	few	TRBD1	TRBJ2-1	TGTGCCAGCAGCCCGGGACAGAGTAACTACAATGAGCAGTTCTTC	CASSPGQSNYNEQFF
TRBV14	-	-	TRBJ2-7	TGTGCCAGCAGCCAGGGCGCGCCCCTCGCAGGGTCGTACGAGCAGTACTTC	CASSQGAPLAGSYEQYF
TRBV12-5	few	TRBD1	TRBJ2-3	TGTGCTAGTGGTTTGTGGACAGGGGTCACAGATACGCAGTATTTT	CASGLWTGVTDTQYF
TRBV5-5	few	-	TRBJ1-5	TGTGCCAGCAGCTTGGGTCAGGCGGTTCAGCCCCAGCATTTT	CASSLGQAVQPQHF